This T cell receptor beta chain came from a study of cytomegalovirus exposure and HLA in healthy donors. Across the whole study: Counted in an early data release were roughly 81 million unique TCRs from HLA-typed donors.

The CDR3 loop spans 14 amino acids. Losses at the gene ends were 2 bases for V and 10 bases for J; bases not matched to a gene: 3. CDR1 MNHNY and CDR2 SVGAGI come from the germline V gene (reference sequence). Primers included in the PCR were 60 Vbeta and 13 Jbeta primers. Assay used: immunoSEQ multiplex PCR; TCRdb lists only in-frame clones, some missing. The profile covers 150,000 to 200,000 clones, with 65% to 80% appearing a single time and about 2.4% taken by the ten largest. The chain employs TRBV6-6 and TRBJ1-6; 9 nucleotides agree with TRBD1. The sequencing input was PBMCs. This receptor was identified in a woman aged 35 to 49 in good health and CMV-seropositive. The CDR3 region is CASSYQGQGSPLHF. CDR3 in DNA: TGTGCCAGCAGTTACCAAGGACAGGGGTCACCCCTCCACTTT.